This T cell receptor beta chain was sequenced for a study of T cell responses to AZD1222 COVID-19 vaccine. The study's findings and limits: Of spike-specific TCRs, nearly half reportedly target regions left unmutated in variants. None of the repertoires were sampled until the peak T cell response had passed. The breadth and depth of Spike-specific TCRs increased once two AZD1222 doses had been given.

The germline V gene encodes CDR1 LGHNA and CDR2 YSLEER. The CDR3 is 15 amino acids. Trimming removed 3 bases from V and 3 bases from J; junction bases left unmatched: 2. The repertoire was sequenced with immunoSEQ multiplex PCR; TCRdb's copy has only in-frame clones and lacks some. This sample has 150,000 to 200,000 clones; almost 95% occur once, and the top ten carry approximately 9.6%. To note about this clone: Its matching antigen is unknown.

The sequence was collected from an adult in good health. The sample here was peripheral blood, taken on day 0 of AZD1222 vaccination. The V call is TRBV4-3, the J call TRBJ2-3; 11 positions match TRBD2. The CDR3 DNA sequence: TGCGCCAGCAGCCAGACTAGCGGGACGACAGATACGCAGTATTTT. It yields the protein CASSQTSGTTDTQYF.